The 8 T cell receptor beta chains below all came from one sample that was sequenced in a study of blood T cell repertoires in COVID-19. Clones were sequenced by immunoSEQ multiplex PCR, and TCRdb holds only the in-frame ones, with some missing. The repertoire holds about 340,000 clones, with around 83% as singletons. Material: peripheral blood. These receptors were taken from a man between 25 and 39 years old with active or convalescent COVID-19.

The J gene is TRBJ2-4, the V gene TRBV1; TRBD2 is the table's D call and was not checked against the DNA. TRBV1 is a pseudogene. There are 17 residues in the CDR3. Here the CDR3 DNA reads TGCACCAGCAGCCAAGATCTTACGGGAGTAGCCAAAAACATTCAGTACTTC. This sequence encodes CTSSQDLTGVAKNIQYF.

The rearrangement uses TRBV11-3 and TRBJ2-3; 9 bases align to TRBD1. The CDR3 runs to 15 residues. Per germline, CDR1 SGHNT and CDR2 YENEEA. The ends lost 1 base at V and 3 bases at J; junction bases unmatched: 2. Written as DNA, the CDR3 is TGTGCCAGCAGCTTAGTTGACAGGGGGACAGATACGCAGTATTTT. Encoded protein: CASSLVDRGTDTQYF.

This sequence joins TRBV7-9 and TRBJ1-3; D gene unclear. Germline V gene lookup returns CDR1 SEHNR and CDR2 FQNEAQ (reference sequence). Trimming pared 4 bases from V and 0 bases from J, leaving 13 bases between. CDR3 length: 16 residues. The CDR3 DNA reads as TGTGCCAGCAGCTCATCCCCTATCATCTCTGGAAACACCATATATTTT. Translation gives CASSSSPIISGNTIYF.

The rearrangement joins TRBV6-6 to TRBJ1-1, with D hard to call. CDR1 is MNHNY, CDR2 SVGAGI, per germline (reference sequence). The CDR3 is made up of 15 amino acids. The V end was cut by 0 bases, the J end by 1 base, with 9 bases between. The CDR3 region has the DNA TGTGCCAGCAGTTACTCCCGGGAAGGGAACACTGAAGCTTTCTTT. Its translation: CASSYSREGNTEAFF.

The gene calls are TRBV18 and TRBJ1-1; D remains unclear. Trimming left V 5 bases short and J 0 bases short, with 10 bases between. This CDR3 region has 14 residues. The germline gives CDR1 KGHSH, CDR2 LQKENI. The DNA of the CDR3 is TGTGCCAGCTCATCCCCTCCCTTGAACACTGAAGCTTTCTTT. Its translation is CASSSPPLNTEAFF.

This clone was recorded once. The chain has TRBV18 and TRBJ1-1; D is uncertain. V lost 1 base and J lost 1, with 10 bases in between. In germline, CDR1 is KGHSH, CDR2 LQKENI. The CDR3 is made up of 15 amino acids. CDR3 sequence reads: CASSPRADWNTEAFF. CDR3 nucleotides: TGTGCCAGCTCACCACGTGCAGACTGGAACACTGAAGCTTTCTTT.

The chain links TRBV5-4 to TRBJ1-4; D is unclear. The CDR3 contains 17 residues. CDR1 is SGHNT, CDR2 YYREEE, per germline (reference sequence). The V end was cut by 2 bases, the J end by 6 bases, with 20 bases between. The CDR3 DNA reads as TGTGCCAGCAGCTTAGGTCCCCTCGGGAGGTCCTATGAAAAACTGTTTTTT. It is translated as CASSLGPLGRSYEKLFF.

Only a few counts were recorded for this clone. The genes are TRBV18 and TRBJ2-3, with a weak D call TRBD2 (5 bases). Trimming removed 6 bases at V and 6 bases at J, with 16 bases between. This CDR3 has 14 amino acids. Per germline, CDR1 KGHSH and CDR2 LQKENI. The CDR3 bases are TGTGCCAGCTCCCCCCGACTACCCCCGGATACGCAGTATTTT. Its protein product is CASSPRLPPDTQYF.